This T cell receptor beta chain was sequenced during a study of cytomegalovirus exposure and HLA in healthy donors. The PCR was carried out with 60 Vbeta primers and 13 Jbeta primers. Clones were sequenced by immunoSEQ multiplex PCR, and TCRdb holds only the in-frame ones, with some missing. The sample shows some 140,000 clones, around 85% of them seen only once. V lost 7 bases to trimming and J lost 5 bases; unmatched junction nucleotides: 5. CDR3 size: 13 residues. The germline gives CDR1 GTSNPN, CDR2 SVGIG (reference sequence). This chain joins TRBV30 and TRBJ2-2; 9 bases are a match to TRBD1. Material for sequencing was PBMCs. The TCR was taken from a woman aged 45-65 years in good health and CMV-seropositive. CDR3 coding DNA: TGTGCCTTTGGACAGGGGCCGACCGGGGAGCTGTTTTTT. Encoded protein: CAFGQGPTGELFF.